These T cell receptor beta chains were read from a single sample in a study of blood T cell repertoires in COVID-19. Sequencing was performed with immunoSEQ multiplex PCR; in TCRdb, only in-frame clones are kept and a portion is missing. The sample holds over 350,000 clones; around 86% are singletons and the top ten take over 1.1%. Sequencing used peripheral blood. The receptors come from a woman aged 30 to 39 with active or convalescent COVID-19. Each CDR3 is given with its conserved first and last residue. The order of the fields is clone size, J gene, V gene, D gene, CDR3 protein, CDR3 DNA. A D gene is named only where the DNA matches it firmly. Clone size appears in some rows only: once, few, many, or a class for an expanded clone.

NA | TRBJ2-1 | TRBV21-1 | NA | CASSKAANPGVHSYNEQFF | TGTGCCAGCAGCAAAGCGGCCAATCCAGGGGTACACTCCTACAATGAGCAGTTCTTC
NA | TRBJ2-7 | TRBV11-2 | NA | CASRSSSDEQYF | TGTGCCAGCAGATCCTCATCGGACGAGCAGTACTTC
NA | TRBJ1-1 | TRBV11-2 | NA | CASSLDGRGGTEAFF | TGTGCCAGCAGCTTAGATGGGAGGGGAGGCACTGAAGCTTTCTTT
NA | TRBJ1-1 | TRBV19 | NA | CASSAGPGVRSGTEAFF | TGTGCCAGTAGTGCAGGCCCGGGGGTTAGAAGCGGCACTGAAGCTTTCTTT
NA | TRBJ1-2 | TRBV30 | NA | CAWSRVQGTSYTF | TGTGCCTGGAGTCGGGTGCAGGGGACGTCCTACACCTTC
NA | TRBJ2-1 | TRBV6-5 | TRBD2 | CASTGNPGGYNEQFF | TGTGCCAGCACGGGGAATCCGGGAGGGTACAATGAGCAGTTCTTC
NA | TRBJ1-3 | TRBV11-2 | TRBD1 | CASSPTQGASGNTIYF | TGTGCCAGCAGCCCTACGCAGGGGGCCTCTGGAAACACCATATATTTT
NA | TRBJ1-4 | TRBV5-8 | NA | CASSLGTALNEKLFF | TGTGCCAGCAGCTTGGGGACAGCACTTAATGAAAAACTGTTTTTT
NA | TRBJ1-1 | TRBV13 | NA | CASSSRTRGTEAFF | TGTGCCAGCAGCTCACGGACCCGGGGCACTGAAGCTTTCTTT
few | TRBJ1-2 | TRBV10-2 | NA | CASSKDSYGYTF | TGCGCCAGCAGTAAGGACAGCTATGGCTACACCTTC
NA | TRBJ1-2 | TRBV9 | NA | CASSVGQGYGYTF | TGTGCCAGCAGCGTAGGCCAGGGGTATGGCTACACCTTC
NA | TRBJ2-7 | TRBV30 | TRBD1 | CAWSPWDRPYEQYF | TGTGCCTGGAGTCCCTGGGACAGACCCTACGAGCAGTACTTC
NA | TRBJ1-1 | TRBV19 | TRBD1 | CASRGERQGSTEAFF | TGTGCCAGTAGGGGGGAGAGACAGGGGAGTACTGAAGCTTTCTTT
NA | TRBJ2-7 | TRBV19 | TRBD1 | CASSIPDRSYEQYF | TGTGCCAGTAGTATTCCGGACAGGTCCTACGAGCAGTACTTC
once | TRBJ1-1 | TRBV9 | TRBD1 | CASSATGTGTEAFF | TGTGCCAGCAGCGCGACAGGGACGGGGACTGAAGCTTTCTTT
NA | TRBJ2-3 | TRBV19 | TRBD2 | CASSKGGTDTQYF | TGTGCCAGTAGTAAGGGAGGGACAGATACGCAGTATTTT
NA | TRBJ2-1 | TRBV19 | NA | CASSALGAPAYNEQFF | TGTGCCAGTAGTGCCCTTGGAGCGCCCGCCTACAATGAGCAGTTCTTC
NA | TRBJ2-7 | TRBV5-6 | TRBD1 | CASLYWGTGSSYEQYF | TGTGCCAGCTTGTACTGGGGGACAGGGAGCTCCTACGAGCAGTACTTC
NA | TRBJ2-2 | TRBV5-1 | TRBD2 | CASSFQTSGFQNTGELFF | TGCGCCAGCAGCTTCCAGACTAGCGGGTTCCAGAACACCGGGGAGCTGTTTTTT
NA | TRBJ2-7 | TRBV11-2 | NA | CASGSGGGPYEQYF | TGTGCCAGCGGTTCTGGGGGGGGGCCCTACGAGCAGTACTTC
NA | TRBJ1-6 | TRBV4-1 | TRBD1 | CASSQGSGTGVSPLHF | TGCGCCAGCAGCCAAGGTAGTGGGACAGGGGTCTCACCCCTCCACTTT
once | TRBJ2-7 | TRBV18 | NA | CASSPITGVPHSPSYEQYF | TGTGCCAGCTCACCAATTACGGGGGTCCCACATTCACCCTCCTACGAGCAGTACTTC
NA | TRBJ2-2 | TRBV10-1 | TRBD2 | CASSDWTSGSSGELFF | TGCGCCAGCAGTGATTGGACTAGCGGGAGTTCCGGGGAGCTGTTTTTT
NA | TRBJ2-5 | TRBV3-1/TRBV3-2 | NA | CASSQERWGGRETQYF | TGTGCCAGCAGCCAAGAAAGGTGGGGGGGCCGGGAGACCCAGTACTTC
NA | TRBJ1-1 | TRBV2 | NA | CASSMSTETMNTEAFF | TGTGCCAGCAGTATGAGTACAGAAACCATGAACACTGAAGCTTTCTTT
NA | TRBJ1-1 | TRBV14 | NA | CASSRGTLNTEAFF | TGTGCCAGCAGCCGCGGGACGTTGAACACTGAAGCTTTCTTT
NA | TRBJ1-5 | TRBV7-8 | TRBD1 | CASSPEGQGSNQPQHF | TGTGCCAGCAGCCCAGAGGGACAGGGGAGCAATCAGCCCCAGCATTTT
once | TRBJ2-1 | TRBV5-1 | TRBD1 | CASSSTGDEQFF | TGCGCCAGCAGCTCGACAGGGGATGAGCAGTTCTTC
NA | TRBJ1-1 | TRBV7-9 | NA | CASSLTTGSDTEAFF | TGTGCCAGCAGCTTAACAACAGGGTCTGACACTGAAGCTTTCTTT